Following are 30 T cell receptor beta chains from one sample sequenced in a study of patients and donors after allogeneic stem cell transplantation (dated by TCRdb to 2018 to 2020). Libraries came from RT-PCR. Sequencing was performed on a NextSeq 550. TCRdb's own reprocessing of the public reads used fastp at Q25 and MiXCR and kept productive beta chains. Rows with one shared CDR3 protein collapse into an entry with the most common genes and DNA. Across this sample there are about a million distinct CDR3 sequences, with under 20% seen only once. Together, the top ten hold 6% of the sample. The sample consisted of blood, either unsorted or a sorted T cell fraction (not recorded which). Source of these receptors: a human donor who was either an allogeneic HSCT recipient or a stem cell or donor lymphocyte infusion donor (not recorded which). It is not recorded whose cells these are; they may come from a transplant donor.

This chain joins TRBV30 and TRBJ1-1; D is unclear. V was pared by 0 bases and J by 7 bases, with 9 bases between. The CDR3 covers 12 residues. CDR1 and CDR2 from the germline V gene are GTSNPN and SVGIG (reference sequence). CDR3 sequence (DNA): TGTGCCTGGAGTGTAACGGAGATTGAAGCTTTCTTT. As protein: CAWSVTEIEAFF.

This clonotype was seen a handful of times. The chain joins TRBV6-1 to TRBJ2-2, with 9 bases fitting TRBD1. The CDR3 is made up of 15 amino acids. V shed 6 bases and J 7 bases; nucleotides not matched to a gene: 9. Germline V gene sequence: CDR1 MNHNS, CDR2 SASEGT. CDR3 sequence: CASRGTGTWVGELFF. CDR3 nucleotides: TGTGCCAGCAGGGGGACAGGGACCTGGGTCGGGGAGCTGTTTTTT.

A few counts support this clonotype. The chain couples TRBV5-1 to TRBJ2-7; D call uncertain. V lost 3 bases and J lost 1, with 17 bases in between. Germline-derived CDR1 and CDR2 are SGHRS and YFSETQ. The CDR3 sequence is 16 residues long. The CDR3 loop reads CASSSERTARSYEQYF. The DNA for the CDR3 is TGCGCCAGCAGCTCAGAACGGACGGCACGATCCTACGAGCAGTACTTC.

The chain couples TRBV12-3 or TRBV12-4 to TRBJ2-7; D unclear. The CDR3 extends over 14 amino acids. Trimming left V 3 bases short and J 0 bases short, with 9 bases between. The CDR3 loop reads CASSLGSRSYEQYF. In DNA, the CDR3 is TGTGCCAGCAGTTTGGGCAGTCGCTCCTACGAGCAGTACTTC.

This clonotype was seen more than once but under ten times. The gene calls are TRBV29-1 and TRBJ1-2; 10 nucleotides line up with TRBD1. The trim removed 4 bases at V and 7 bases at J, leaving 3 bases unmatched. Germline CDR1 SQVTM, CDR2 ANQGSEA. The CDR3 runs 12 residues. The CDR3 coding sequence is TGCAGCGTTGTGAGGACAGGGGGTGGCTACACCTTC. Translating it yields CSVVRTGGGYTF.

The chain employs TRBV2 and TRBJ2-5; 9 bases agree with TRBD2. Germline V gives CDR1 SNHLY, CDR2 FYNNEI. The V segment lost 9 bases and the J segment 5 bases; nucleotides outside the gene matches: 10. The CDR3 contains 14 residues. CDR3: CASQAGGRVETQYF. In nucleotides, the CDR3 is TGTGCCAGTCAGGCGGGAGGGCGGGTTGAGACCCAGTACTTC.

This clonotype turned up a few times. DNA of the CDR3: TGTGCCAGCACCCACCCTGGGGCAGCTTATGGCTACACCTTC. Residues: CASTHPGAAYGYTF. This chain uses TRBV12-3 or TRBV12-4 with TRBJ1-2; a weak D match, TRBD1 (5 bases). The CDR3 contains 14 residues. V lost 7 bases to trimming and J lost 5 bases, with 17 bases between them.

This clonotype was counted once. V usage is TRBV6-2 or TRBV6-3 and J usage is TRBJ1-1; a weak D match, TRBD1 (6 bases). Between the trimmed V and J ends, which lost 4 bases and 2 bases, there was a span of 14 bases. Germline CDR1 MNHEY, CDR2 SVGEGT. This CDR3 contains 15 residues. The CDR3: CASSSQGTGNTEAFF. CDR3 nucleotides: TGTGCCAGCAGTTCACAGGGTACGGGAAACACTGAAGCTTTCTTT.

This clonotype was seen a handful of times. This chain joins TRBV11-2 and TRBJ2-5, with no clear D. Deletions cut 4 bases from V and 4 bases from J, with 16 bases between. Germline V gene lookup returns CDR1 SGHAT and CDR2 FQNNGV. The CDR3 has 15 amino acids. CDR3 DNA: TGTGCCAGCAGCTCCCCAGGTGGTAGTACAGAGACCCAGTACTTC. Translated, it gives CASSSPGGSTETQYF.

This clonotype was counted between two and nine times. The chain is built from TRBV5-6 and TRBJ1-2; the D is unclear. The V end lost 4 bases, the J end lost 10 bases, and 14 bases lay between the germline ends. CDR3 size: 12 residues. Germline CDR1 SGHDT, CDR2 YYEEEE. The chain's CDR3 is CASSRYTDSYTF. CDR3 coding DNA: TGTGCCAGCAGCCGCTACACAGACTCCTACACCTTC.

The CDR3 nucleotides read TGCGCCAGCAGATCGGGAACTAGCAGATTAGAGACCCAGTACTTC. This encodes CASRSGTSRLETQYF. This chain joins TRBV5-1 and TRBJ2-5; D may be TRBD2 (6 bases). Germline V gene sequence: CDR1 SGHRS, CDR2 YFSETQ. There are 15 residues in the CDR3. V was pared by 5 bases and J by 4 bases, with 18 bases between. Looking up the rest from reference TRBV5-1 and TRBJ2-5 gives the full variable domain: KAGVTQTPRYLIKTRGQQVTLSCSPISGHRSVSWYQQTPGQGLQFLFEYFSETQRNKGNFPGRFSGRQFSNSRSEMNVSTLELGDSALYLCASRSGTSRLETQYFGPGTRLLVL.

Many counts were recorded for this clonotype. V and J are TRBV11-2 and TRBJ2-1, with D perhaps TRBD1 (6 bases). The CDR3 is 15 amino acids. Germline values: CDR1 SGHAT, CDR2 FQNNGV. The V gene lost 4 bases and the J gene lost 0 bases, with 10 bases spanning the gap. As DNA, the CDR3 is TGTGCCAGCAGCTCGCTACAGGGCTCCTACAATGAGCAGTTCTTC. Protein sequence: CASSSLQGSYNEQFF.

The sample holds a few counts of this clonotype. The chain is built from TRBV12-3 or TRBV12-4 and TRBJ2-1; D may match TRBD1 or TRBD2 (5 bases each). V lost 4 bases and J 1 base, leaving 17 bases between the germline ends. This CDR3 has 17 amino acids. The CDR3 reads CASSSSTGTVSYNEQFF. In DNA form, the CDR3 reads TGTGCCAGCAGTTCCTCAACCGGGACGGTTTCCTACAATGAGCAGTTCTTC.

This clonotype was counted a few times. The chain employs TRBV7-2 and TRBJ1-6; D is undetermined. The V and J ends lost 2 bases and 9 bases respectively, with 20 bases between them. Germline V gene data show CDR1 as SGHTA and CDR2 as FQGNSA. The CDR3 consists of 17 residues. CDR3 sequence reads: CASSLRTPRERGSPLHF. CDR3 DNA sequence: TGTGCCAGCAGCTTACGGACGCCTAGAGAGCGAGGTTCACCCCTCCACTTT.

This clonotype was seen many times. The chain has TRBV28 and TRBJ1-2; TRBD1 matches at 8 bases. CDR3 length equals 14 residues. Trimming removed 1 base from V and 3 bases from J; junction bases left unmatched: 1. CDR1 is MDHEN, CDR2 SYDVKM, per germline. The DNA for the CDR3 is TGTGCCAGCAGTTTATACAGGGGGGACTATGGCTACACCTTC. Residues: CASSLYRGDYGYTF.

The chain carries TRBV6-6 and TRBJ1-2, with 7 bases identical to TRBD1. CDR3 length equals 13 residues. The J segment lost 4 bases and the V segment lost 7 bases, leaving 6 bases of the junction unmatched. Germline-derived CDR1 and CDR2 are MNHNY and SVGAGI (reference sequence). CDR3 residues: CASISQGTYGYTF. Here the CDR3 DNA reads TGTGCCAGCATTTCACAGGGGACCTATGGCTACACCTTC.

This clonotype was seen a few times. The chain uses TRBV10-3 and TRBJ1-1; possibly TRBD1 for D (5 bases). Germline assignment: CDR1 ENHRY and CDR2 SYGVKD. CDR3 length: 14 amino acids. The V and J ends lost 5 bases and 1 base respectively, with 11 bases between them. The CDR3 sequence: CAISSDQGNTEAFF. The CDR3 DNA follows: TGTGCCATCAGTTCGGACCAGGGGAACACTGAAGCTTTCTTT.

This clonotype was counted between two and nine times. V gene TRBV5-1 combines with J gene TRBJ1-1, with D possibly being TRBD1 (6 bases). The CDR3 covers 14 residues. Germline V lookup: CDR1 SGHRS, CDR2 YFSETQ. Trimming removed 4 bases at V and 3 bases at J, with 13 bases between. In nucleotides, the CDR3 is TGCGCCAGCAGCCCCGGAGGGGGAGACACTGAAGCTTTCTTT. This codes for CASSPGGGDTEAFF.

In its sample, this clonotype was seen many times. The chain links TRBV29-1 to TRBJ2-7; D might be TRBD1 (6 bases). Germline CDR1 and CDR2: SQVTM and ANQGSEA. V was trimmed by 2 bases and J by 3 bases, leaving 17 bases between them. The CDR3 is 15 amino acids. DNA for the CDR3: TGCAGCGTTGAATTCAGGGGCCAAAGACGCTACGAGCAGTACTTC. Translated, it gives CSVEFRGQRRYEQYF.

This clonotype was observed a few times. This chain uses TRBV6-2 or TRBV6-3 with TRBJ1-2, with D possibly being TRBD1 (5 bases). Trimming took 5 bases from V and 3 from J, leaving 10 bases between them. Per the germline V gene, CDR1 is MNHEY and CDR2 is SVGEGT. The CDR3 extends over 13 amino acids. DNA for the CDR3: TGTGCCAGCAGTGGCAGGGAACACTATGGCTACACCTTC. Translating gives CASSGREHYGYTF.

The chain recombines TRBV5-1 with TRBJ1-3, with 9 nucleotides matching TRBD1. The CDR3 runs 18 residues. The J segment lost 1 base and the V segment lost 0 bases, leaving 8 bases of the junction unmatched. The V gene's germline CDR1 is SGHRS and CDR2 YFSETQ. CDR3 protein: CASSLEGTGRRSGNTIYF. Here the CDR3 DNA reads TGCGCCAGCAGCTTGGAGGGGACAGGGAGGAGGTCTGGAAACACCATATATTTT.

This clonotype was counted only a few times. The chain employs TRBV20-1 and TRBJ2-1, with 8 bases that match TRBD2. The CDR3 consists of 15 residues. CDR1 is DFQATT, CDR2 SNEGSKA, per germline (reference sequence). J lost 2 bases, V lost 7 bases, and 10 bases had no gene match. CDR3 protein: CSGEVPGLAYNEQFF. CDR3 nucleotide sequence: TGCAGTGGCGAGGTCCCGGGACTAGCCTACAATGAGCAGTTCTTC.

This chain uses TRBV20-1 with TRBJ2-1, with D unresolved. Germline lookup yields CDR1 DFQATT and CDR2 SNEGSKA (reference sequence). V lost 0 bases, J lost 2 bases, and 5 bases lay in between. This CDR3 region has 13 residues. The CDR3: CSAREEPYNEQFF. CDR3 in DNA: TGCAGTGCTAGAGAAGAACCCTACAATGAGCAGTTCTTC.

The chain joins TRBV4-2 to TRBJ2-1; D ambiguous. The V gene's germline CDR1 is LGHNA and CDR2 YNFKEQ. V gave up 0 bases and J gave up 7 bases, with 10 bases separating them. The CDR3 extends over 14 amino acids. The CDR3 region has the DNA TGTGCCAGCAGCCAAGATGTGACTGTTAATGAGCAGTTCTTC. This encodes CASSQDVTVNEQFF.

The CDR3 loop is CASSLQAGAKNIQYF. The CDR3 bases are TGTGCCAGCAGCTTACAAGCGGGGGCCAAAAACATTCAGTACTTC. This chain links TRBV7-9 with TRBJ2-4; 7 nucleotides align to TRBD2. After removal of 2 bases from V and 1 base from J, the junction contained 2 bases not matched to a gene. This CDR3 is built from 15 residues. The germline V gene has CDR1 SEHNR and CDR2 FQNEAQ (reference sequence).

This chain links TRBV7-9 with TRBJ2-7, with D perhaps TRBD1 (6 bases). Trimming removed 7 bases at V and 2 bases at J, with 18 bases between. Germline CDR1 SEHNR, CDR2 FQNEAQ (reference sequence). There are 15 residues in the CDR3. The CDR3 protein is CASTNLRAGAYEQYF. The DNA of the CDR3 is TGTGCCAGCACCAATCTAAGGGCAGGGGCCTACGAGCAGTACTTC. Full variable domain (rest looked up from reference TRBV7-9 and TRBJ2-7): DTGVSQNPRHKITKRGQNVTFRCDPISEHNRLYWYRQTLGQGPEFLTYFQNEAQLEKSRLLSDRFSAERPKGSFSTLEIQRTEQGDSAMYLCASTNLRAGAYEQYFGPGTRLTVT.

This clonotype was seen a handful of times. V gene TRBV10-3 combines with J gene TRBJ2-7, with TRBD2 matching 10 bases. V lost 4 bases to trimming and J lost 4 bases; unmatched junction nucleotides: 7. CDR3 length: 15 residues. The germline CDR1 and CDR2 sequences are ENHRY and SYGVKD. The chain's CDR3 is CAISGPGSGRYEQYF. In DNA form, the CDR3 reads TGTGCCATCAGTGGGCCCGGTAGCGGGAGGTACGAGCAGTACTTC.

The CDR3 sequence is CASSPSYGEKLFF. The CDR3 region has the DNA TGTGCCAGCTCACCTTCCTACGGTGAAAAACTGTTTTTT. The J gene is TRBJ1-4, the V gene TRBV18, with no clear D. This CDR3 spans 13 amino acids. The germline V and J ends were trimmed by 3 bases and 7 bases, with 9 bases remaining between them. Germline lookup yields CDR1 KGHSH and CDR2 LQKENI.

The CDR3 loop reads CASSYAGLSSYEQYF. The CDR3 coding sequence is TGTGCCAGCAGTTACGCGGGGCTCAGCTCCTACGAGCAGTACTTC. The V and J genes are TRBV6-5 and TRBJ2-7, with D possibly being TRBD2 (6 bases). Germline V gene lookup returns CDR1 MNHEY and CDR2 SVGAGI. The CDR3 has 15 residues. Trimming left V 2 bases short and J 0 bases short, with 11 bases between.

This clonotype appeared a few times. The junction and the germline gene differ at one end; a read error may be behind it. DNA for the CDR3: TGCAGTGCTACTCCCCTCCGGGACCTGGGCTACGAGGAGTACTTC. This gives the protein CSATPLRDLGYEEYF. The chain links TRBV20-1 to TRBJ2-7, with D possibly called TRBD1 or TRBD2 (5 bases each). This CDR3 is built from 15 residues. The germline gives CDR1 DFQATT, CDR2 SNEGSKA (reference sequence).